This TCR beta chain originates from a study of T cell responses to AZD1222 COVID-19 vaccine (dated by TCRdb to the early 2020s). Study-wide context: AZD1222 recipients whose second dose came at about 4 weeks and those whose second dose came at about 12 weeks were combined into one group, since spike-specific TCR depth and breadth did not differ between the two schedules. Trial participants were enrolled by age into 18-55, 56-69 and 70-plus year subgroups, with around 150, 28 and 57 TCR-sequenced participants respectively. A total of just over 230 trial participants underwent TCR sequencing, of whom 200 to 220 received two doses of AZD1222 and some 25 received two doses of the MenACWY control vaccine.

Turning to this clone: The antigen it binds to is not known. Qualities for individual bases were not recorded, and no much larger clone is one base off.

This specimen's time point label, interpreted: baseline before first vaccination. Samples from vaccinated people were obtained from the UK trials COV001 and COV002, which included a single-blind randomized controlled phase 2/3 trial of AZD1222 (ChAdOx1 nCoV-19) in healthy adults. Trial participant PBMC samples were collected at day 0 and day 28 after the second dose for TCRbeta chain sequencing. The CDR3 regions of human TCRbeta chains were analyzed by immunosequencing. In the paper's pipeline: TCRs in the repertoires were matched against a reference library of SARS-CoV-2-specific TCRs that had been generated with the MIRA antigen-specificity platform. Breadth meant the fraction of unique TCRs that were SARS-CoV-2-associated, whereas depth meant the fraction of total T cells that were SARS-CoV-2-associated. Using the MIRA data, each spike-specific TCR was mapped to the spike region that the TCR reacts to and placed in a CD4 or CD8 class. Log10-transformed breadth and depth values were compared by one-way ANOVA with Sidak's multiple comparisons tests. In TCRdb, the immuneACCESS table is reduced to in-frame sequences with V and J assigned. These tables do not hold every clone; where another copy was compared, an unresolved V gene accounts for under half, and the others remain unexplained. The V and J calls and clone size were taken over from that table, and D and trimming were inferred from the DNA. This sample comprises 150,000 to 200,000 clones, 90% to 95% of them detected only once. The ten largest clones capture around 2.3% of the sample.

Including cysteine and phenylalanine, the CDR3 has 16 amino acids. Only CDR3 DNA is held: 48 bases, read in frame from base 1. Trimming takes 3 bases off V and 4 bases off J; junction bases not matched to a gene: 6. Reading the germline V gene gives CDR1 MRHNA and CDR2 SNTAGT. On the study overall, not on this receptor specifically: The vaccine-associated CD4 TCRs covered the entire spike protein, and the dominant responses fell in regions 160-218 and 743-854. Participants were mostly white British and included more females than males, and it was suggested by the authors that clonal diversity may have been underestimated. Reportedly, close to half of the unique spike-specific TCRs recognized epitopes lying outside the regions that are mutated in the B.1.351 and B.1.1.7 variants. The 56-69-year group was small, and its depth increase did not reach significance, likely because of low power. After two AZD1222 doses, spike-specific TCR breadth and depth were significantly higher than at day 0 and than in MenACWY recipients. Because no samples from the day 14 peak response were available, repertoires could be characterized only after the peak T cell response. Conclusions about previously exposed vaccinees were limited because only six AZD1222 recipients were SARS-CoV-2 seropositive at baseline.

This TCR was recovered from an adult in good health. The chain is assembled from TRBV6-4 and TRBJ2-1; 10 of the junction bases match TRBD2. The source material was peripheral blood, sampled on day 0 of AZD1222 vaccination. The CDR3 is CASSEAGTSEYNEQFF. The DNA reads TGTGCCAGCAGTGAGGCCGGGACTAGCGAGTACAATGAGCAGTTCTTC.